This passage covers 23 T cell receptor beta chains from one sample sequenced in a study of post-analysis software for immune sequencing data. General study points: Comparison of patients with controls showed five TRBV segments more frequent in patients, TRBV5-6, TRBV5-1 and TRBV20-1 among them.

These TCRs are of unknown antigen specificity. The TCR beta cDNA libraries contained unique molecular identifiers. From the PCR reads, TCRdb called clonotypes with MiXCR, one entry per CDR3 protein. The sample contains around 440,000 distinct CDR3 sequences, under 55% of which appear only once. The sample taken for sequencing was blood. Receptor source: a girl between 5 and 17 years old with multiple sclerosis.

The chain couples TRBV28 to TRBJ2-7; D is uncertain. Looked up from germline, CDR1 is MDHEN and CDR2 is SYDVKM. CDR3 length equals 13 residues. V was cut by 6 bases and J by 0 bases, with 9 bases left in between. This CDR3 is CASRRDNSYEQYF. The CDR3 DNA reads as TGTGCCAGCAGGAGAGACAACTCCTACGAGCAGTACTTC. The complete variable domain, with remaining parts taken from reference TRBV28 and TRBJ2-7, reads DVKVTQSSRYLVKRTGEKVFLECVQDMDHENMFWYRQDPGLGLRLIYFSYDVKMKEKGDIPEGYSVSREKKERFSLILESASTNQTSMYLCASRRDNSYEQYFGPGTRLTVT.

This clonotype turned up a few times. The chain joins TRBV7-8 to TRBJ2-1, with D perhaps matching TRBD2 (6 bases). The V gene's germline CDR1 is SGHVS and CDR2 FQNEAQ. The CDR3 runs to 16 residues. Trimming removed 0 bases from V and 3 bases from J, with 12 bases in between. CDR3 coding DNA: TGTGCCAGCAGCTTAGCGGGGGGAGGTGGCTACAATGAGCAGTTCTTC. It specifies CASSLAGGGGYNEQFF.

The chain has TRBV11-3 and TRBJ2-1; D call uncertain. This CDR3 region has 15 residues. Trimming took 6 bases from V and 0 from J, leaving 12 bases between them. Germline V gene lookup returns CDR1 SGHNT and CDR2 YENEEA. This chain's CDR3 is CASSFNPSSYNEQFF. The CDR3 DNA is TGTGCCAGCAGTTTCAACCCCAGCTCCTACAATGAGCAGTTCTTC.

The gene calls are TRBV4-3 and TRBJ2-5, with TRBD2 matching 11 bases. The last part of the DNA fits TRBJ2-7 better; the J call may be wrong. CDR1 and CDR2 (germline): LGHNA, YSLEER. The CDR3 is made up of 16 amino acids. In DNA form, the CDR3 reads TGCGCCAGCAGCCAAGATTTAGCGGGAGGGCAATACGAGCAGTACTTC. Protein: CASSQDLAGGQYEQYF.

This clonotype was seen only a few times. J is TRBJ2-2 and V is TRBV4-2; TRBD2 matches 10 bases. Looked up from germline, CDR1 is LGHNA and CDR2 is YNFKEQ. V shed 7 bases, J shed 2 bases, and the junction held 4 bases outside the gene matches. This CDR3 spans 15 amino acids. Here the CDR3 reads CASTPLAGNTGELFF. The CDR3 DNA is TGTGCCAGCACCCCACTAGCGGGAAACACCGGGGAGCTGTTTTTT.

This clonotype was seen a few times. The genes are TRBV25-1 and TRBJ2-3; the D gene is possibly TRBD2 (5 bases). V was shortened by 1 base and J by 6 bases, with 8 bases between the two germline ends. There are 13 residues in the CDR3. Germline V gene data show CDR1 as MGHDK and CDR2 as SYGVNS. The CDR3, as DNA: TGTGCCAGCAGTGAATCCCCGGGGGATACGCAGTATTTT. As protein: CASSESPGDTQYF.

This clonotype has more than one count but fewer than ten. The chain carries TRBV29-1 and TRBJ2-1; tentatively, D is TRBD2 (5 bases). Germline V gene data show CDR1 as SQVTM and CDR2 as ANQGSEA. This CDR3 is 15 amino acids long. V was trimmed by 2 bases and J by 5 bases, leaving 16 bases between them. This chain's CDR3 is CSVERASGLNNEQFF. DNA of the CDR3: TGCAGCGTTGAAAGGGCCAGCGGACTCAACAATGAGCAGTTCTTC.

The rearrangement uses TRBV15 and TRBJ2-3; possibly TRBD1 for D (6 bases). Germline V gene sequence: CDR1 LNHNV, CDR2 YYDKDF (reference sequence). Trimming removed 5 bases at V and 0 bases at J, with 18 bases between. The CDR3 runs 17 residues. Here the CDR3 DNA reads TGTGCCACCAGCCCTGGGGGCGTGTTTCCTAGCACAGATACGCAGTATTTT. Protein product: CATSPGGVFPSTDTQYF.

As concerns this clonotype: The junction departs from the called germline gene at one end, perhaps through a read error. The CDR3 nucleotides are TGTGCCAGCAGCATAGACAGGGAGGAGACCCGGTACTTC. Amino acid sequence: CASSIDREETRYF. The chain combines TRBV7-2 with TRBJ2-5; the D gene is possibly TRBD1 (7 bases). Germline lookup yields CDR1 SGHTA and CDR2 FQGNSA. This CDR3 is built from 13 residues.

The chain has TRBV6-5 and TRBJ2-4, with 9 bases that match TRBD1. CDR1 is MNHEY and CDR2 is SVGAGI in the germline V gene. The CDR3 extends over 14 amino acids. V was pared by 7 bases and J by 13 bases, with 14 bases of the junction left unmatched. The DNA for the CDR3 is TGTGCCAGCACCTTCGGGACAGGGTCCTACGGGCAGTACTTC. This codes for CASTFGTGSYGQYF.

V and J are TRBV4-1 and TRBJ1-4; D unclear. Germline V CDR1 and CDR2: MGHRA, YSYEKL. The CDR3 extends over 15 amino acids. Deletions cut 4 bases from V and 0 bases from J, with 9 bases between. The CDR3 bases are TGCGCCAGCAGCCCCGAACCTGCAACTAATGAAAAACTGTTTTTT. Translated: CASSPEPATNEKLFF.

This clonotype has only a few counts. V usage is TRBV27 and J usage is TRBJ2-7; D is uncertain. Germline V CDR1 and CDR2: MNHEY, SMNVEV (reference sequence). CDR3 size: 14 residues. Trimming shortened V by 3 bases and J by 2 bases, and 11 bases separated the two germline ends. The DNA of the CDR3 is TGTGCCAGCAGTTTCGGAAGGAGCACCTACGAGCAGTACTTC. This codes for CASSFGRSTYEQYF.

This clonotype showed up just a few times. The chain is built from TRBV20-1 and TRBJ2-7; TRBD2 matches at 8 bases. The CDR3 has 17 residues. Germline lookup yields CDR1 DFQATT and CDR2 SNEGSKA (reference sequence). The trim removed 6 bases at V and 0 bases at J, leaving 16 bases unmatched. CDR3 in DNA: TGCAGTGCCTGGGGAGGACTAGCAGAGGACTACTCCTACGAGCAGTACTTC. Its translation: CSAWGGLAEDYSYEQYF.

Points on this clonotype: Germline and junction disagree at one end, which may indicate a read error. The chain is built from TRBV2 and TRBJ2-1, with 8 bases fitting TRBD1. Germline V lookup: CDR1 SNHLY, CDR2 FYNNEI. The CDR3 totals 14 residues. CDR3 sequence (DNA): TGTGCCAGCAGGGGACAGGCCACCTACGATGAGCAGTTCTTC. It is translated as CASRGQATYDEQFF. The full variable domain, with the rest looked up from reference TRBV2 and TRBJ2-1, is EPEVTQTPSHQVTQMGQEVILRCVPISNHLYFYWYRQILGQKVEFLVSFYNNEISEKSEIFDDQFSVERPDGSNFTLKIRSTKLEDSAMYFCASRGQATYDEQFFGPGTRLTVL.

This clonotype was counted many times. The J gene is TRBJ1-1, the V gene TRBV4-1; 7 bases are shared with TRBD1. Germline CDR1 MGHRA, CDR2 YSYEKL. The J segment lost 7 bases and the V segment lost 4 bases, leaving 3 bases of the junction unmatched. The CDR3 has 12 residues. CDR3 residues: CASSPTGFEAFF. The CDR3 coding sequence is TGCGCCAGCAGCCCGACAGGGTTTGAAGCTTTCTTT.

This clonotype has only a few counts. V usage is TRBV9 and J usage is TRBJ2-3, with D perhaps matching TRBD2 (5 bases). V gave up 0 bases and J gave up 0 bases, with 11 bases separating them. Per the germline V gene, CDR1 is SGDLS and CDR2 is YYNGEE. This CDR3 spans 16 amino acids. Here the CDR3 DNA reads TGTGCCAGCAGCGTAGTAGGTCGAGGGAGCACAGATACGCAGTATTTT. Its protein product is CASSVVGRGSTDTQYF.

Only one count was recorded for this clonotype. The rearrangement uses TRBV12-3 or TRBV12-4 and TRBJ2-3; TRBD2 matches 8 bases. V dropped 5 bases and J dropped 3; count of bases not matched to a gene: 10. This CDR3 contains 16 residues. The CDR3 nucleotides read TGTGCCAGCAGTCCCGGACTAGCCCCTAGTACAGATACGCAGTATTTT. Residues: CASSPGLAPSTDTQYF.

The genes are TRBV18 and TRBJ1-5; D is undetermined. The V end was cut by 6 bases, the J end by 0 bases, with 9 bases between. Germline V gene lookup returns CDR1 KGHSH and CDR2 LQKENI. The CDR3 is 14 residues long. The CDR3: CASSTEGSNQPQHF. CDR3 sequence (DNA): TGTGCCAGCTCCACGGAGGGTAGCAATCAGCCCCAGCATTTT.

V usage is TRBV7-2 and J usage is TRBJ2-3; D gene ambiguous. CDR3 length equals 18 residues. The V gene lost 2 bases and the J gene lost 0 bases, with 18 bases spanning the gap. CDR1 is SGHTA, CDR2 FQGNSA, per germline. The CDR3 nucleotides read TGTGCCAGCAGCTTAAATAGGGCCGGGCCGAGTAGCACAGATACGCAGTATTTT. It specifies CASSLNRAGPSSTDTQYF. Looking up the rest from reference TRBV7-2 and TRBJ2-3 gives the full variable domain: GAGVSQSPSNKVTEKGKDVELRCDPISGHTALYWYRQSLGQGLEFLIYFQGNSAPDKSGLPSDRFSAERTGGSVSTLTIQRTQQEDSAVYLCASSLNRAGPSSTDTQYFGPGTRLTVL.

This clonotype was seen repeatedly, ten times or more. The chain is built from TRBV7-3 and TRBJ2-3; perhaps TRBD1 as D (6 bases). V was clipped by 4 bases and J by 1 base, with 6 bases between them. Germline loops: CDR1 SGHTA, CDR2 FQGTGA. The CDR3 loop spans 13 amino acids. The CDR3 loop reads CASSSGGTDTQYF. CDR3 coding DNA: TGTGCCAGCAGCTCAGGGGGCACAGATACGCAGTATTTT.

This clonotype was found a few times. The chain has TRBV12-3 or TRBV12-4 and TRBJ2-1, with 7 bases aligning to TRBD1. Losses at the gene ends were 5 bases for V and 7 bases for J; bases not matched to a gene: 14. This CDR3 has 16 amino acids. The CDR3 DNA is TGTGCCAGCAGTCCCCCCGACAGGGATCTTAGAAATGAGCAGTTCTTC. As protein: CASSPPDRDLRNEQFF.

This CDR3 is CATSDLRDRGRGDTQYF. CDR3 bases: TGTGCCACCAGTGATTTGCGGGACAGGGGGCGAGGAGATACGCAGTATTTT. The chain links TRBV24-1 to TRBJ2-3; 12 nucleotides match TRBD1. Per the germline V gene, CDR1 is KGHDR and CDR2 is SFDVKD. The CDR3 has 17 amino acids. V was clipped by 0 bases and J by 5 bases; unmatched bases: 5.

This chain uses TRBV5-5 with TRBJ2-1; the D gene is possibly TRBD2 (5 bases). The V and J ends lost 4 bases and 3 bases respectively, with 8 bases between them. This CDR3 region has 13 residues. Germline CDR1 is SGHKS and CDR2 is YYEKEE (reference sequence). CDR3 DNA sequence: TGTGCCAGCAGCGAGGGCGACTACAATGAGCAGTTCTTC. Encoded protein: CASSEGDYNEQFF.